This T cell receptor beta chain was recovered during a study of blood T cell repertoires in COVID-19. Study summary: From T cells, B-cell-depleted T cells, or PBMCs came the material, which was cDNA or gDNA.

Produced via immunoSEQ multiplex PCR; TCRdb's table is partial and in-frame only. This sample yields about 72,000 clones, of which 82% are seen a single time; 18% belongs to the top ten. Germline V gives CDR1 SGHNT, CDR2 YYREEE (reference sequence). This CDR3 has 16 amino acids. Losses at the gene ends were 1 base for V and 0 bases for J; bases not matched to a gene: 6. Sequencing was carried out using peripheral blood. The source is a human donor in a cohort sampled during active COVID-19. The J gene is TRBJ2-7, the V gene TRBV5-4, with 8 positions matching TRBD2. Here the CDR3 reads CASSLIVSGDSYEQYF. Written as DNA, the CDR3 is TGTGCCAGCAGCTTGATCGTTAGCGGGGACTCCTACGAGCAGTACTTC.